This record covers a single TCR beta chain. What it binds is not known. The CDR3 runs 15 residues. The V gene's germline CDR1 is SGHTA and CDR2 FQGNSA. The ends lost 5 bases at V and 2 bases at J; junction bases unmatched: 8. Using immunoSEQ multiplex PCR, the repertoire was profiled, and TCRdb retains in-frame clones only, with some absent. The sample includes about 72,000 clones, around 86% seen only once; the top ten take about 24%. This entry belongs to a study of T cell responses to AZD1222 COVID-19 vaccine. Regarding the study as a whole: Spike was spanned by vaccine-associated CD4 TCRs, with dominance at 160-218 and 743-854. Researchers took repertoire samples only after the peak T cell response had come.

This clonotype was sampled from an adult in good health. The chain is built from TRBV7-2 and TRBJ2-7, with 8 bases lining up with TRBD1. Sample: peripheral blood, taken on day 0 of AZD1222 vaccination. CDR3 DNA: TGTGCCAGCAGCCCAGGGACAGGCAGACCCTACGAGCAGTACTTC. It encodes CASSPGTGRPYEQYF.